These 5 T cell receptor beta chains originate from one sample sequenced in a study of quantifying T cell responses using KT2 cells. Study-wide background: TCR alpha and beta constant-region primers primed reverse transcription of RNA.

A single-stranded UMI oligo with SP2 sequence was ligated to cDNA 3' ends. The first PCR ran approximately 4 cycles with an equimolar RC1.1 and RC1.2 beta primer mix. MiXCR, applied by TCRdb to the UMI-ligation and nested PCR reads, yields one record per CDR3 protein. This sample has 45,000 to 65,000 distinct CDR3 sequences, with over 9% found just once. Sequencing used PBMCs spiked with cells of the T cell clone KT2. Receptors originate from a human donor.

This clonotype has only a few counts. The CDR3 loop is CASRQRLGFGPSGAFYEQYF. The CDR3 DNA follows: TGTGCCAGCAGGCAAAGGCTGGGGTTCGGCCCAAGCGGGGCCTTCTACGAGCAGTACTTC. V and J are TRBV21-1 and TRBJ2-7; the table calls TRBD2, which could not be checked here. TRBV21-1 has pseudogene status. The CDR3 covers 20 residues.

The chain is built from TRBV5-6 and TRBJ1-2; 8 bases align to TRBD1. The germline gives CDR1 SGHDT, CDR2 YYEEEE. The CDR3 has 14 amino acids. Germline trimming cut 1 base from V and 3 bases from J; bases unmatched to any gene: 2. The CDR3 nucleotides read TGTGCCAGCAGCTTGAGACAGGGGTACTATGGCTACACCTTC. Its protein product is CASSLRQGYYGYTF.

Note on this clonotype: At one boundary the junction diverges from the germline segment, which might be a read error. The rearrangement joins TRBV6-5 to TRBJ1-5; the match to TRBD1 covers 7 bases. Germline lookup yields CDR1 MNHEY and CDR2 SVGAGI. The CDR3 has 13 residues. Written as DNA, the CDR3 is TGTGTCAGCAGGGGGACAGTTAATCAGCCCCAGCATTTT. This sequence encodes CVSRGTVNQPQHF.

At least ten counts were recorded for this clonotype. The chain employs TRBV3-1 and TRBJ2-3, with 13 bases fitting TRBD2. Per the germline V gene, CDR1 is LGHDT and CDR2 is YNNKEL (reference sequence). CDR3 length equals 16 residues. Trimming removed 1 base from V and 5 bases from J; junction bases left unmatched: 3. The CDR3 is CASSQGTSGRIDTQYF. The DNA of the CDR3 is TGTGCCAGCAGCCAAGGGACTAGCGGGAGAATAGATACGCAGTATTTT.

The sample holds many counts of this clonotype. V and J are TRBV20-1 and TRBJ2-4; TRBD1 matches 10 bases. Germline loops: CDR1 DFQATT, CDR2 SNEGSKA (reference sequence). This CDR3 is 12 amino acids long. V shed 5 bases and J 6 bases; nucleotides not matched to a gene: 1. In DNA form, the CDR3 reads TGCAGTGCTTGGGACAGGGGAAACATTCAGTACTTC. This gives the protein CSAWDRGNIQYF.